This TCR beta chain appears in the sequencing data of a study of T cells in Graves' hyperthyroidism and ophthalmopathy (dated by TCRdb to 2018 to 2020). Regarding the research as a whole: A discovery cohort of roughly 96 patients, approximately 45 with Graves' ophthalmopathy and over 55 with stable Graves' hyperthyroidism, was used to find distinguishing TCR V-J signatures. Prospective prediction of ophthalmopathy was tested in an independent validation cohort of 18 to 20 hyperthyroidism patients and some 17 patients who later progressed to ophthalmopathy. The 100 or so discovery patients were divided at random into training and test sets in a 7:3 ratio. The study also compared thyroid tissue and blood T-cell repertoires from roughly 6 Graves' hyperthyroidism patients. After sampling, hyperthyroidism patients received methimazole starting at 30 mg daily, and ophthalmopathy patients received high-dose intravenous methylprednisolone. TCR Vbeta CDR3 sequencing of 120 to 150 peripheral blood samples (43 ophthalmopathy, under 80 hyperthyroidism and approximately 17 progressor patients) is reported in the paper. On the study overall, not on this receptor specifically: In validation, the model predicted progression to ophthalmopathy a median of about 5.9 months before onset, with about 71% sensitivity and 72.22% specificity. A 13 V-J signature model separated ophthalmopathy from stable hyperthyroidism, with just over 85% sensitivity and roughly 81% specificity in cross-validation and 80%/75% in testing. Most expanded thyroid clonotypes (frequency above 0.001) were also found in blood, which suggests that blood repertoires may mirror thyroid immune responses. Sample size was not statistically predetermined, and blinding of investigators to group allocation was not performed.

As to this clonotype: No antigen is known for it. Per-nucleotide qualities are absent, and no much larger clonotype sits a single base away.

Reading the germline V gene gives CDR1 SGHTA and CDR2 FQGNSA. The CDR3, cysteine through phenylalanine, is 15 amino acids long. Only the CDR3 DNA is retained, 45 bases long and in frame from the first base. V gives up 5 bases and J gives up 2 bases, and the segment between their germline ends measures 16 bases. Exclusion was applied to patients with uncontrolled infections, other autoimmune diseases, pregnancy or lactation. Clinical symptoms, serum thyroxine and TRAb, thyroid ultrasound, and orbital computed tomography formed the basis for the diagnoses. Total RNA was extracted using Trizol reagent, and RNA quality was assessed on an Agilent 2100 Bioanalyzer. Amplification of TCR beta CDR3 regions was carried out from RNA transcripts. The TCR CDR3 was subjected to a first round of RT-PCR using the HTBI primer set and the Qiagen OneStep RT-PCR kit. The libraries were constructed in a second round of multiplex PCR and then size-selected and purified. Sequencing of the libraries was done on an Illumina HiSeq2000 using paired-end 100 bp reads. The authors' pipeline ran thus. Raw data were processed with SOAPnuke, discarding reads with adapters, uncalled bases, mean Phred below 15, or no exact constant-primer or identifier match. High-quality paired reads were merged with COPE v1.2.5, and unique nucleotide sequences were defined as clonotypes. MiTCR v1.1 was used to align the clonotypes against IMGT TRBV, TRBD and TRBJ reference segments. Analysis was restricted to V-J combinations with a frequency above 0.0001, which covered over 98% of repertoires. The TCS score was defined as the ratio of F50 (clonal expansion) to E x V (chaos), calculated using BLOSUM62-based TCRdist between CDR3 peptides within each V-J. Welch's t-statistics and random forest reduced approximately 520 V-J features to about 12, which were used in a naive Bayes classifier (R e1071). The Morisita-Horn index was used to measure how similar the thyroid and blood repertoires were. TCRdb reprocessing: public reads trimmed at Q25 with fastp, clones called with MiXCR, in-frame beta chains kept. One record per CDR3 amino acid sequence lists the most common genes and DNA. TCRdb, not the original authors, processed these V and J calls. The sample profile shows about 570,000 distinct CDR3 sequences; roughly 46% of them were found once. The top ten hold around 20% of the sample.

The origin of this receptor is an adult woman with Graves' disease, either hyperthyroidism or ophthalmopathy (not recorded which). The source material was peripheral blood or thyroid tissue (not recorded which). The sequence is built from TRBV7-2 and TRBJ2-7; TRBD2 is possibly the D segment (6 matching bases). The CDR3 corresponds to CASSPMASVAYEQYF. Here is the DNA: TGTGCCAGCAGCCCGATGGCTAGCGTAGCCTACGAGCAGTACTTC.